A selection of T cell receptor beta chains follows, all from one sample in a study of CD8+ T cells in alopecia areata. Here immunoSEQ multiplex PCR was the method, and the copy in TCRdb shows in-frame clones only, minus some. The table records around 120,000 clones, 35% to 40% of them present only once. Sequenced input: CD4+ T cells sorted from blood. These receptors were collected from a human donor with alopecia areata. The CDR3 runs from the conserved cysteine through the conserved F or W. The D gene is left open where the match is weak. Clone size appears in some rows only: once, few, many, or a class for an expanded clone.

size	D	V	J	CDR3	DNA
-	-	TRBV30	TRBJ2-2	CAWNFLITGELFF	TGTGCCTGGAATTTCTTAATCACCGGGGAGCTGTTTTTT
-	TRBD2	TRBV7-9	TRBJ2-7	CASSRGLAGPYEQYF	TGTGCCAGCAGCCGAGGACTAGCGGGACCCTACGAGCAGTACTTC
few	-	TRBV29-1	TRBJ2-3	CSVGPATDTQYF	TGCAGCGTAGGACCAGCCACAGATACGCAGTATTTT
-	-	TRBV5-1	TRBJ1-1	CASSWGQGSAEAFF	TGCGCCAGCAGCTGGGGGCAGGGGAGCGCTGAAGCTTTCTTT
few	-	TRBV4-3	TRBJ2-7	CASSQELGRGWEQYF	TGCGCCAGCAGCCAAGAACTGGGAAGGGGATGGGAGCAGTACTTC
few	TRBD2	TRBV7-2	TRBJ2-2	CASSPWTSGRARDTGELFF	TGTGCCAGCAGCCCTTGGACTAGCGGGAGGGCCAGGGACACCGGGGAGCTGTTTTTT
once	TRBD2	TRBV27	TRBJ2-2	CASSPSGSHTTGELFF	TGTGCCAGCAGCCCCAGCGGGAGTCATACCACCGGGGAGCTGTTTTTT
once	TRBD2	TRBV7-3	TRBJ2-3	CASSKNSGGRGTDTQYF	TGTGCCAGCAGCAAGAATAGCGGGGGGCGTGGCACAGATACGCAGTATTTT
-	-	TRBV5-4	TRBJ2-5	CASSSSQKFQETQYF	TGTGCCAGCAGCTCCAGCCAAAAGTTCCAAGAGACCCAGTACTTC
few	-	TRBV29-1	TRBJ2-7	CSVANRLYTYEQYF	TGCAGCGTTGCCAACAGACTTTACACCTACGAGCAGTACTTC
-	-	TRBV9	TRBJ2-2	CASSVAGSIGELFF	TGTGCCAGCAGCGTAGCAGGTAGTATAGGGGAGCTGTTTTTT
few	-	TRBV27	TRBJ2-5	CASSFRASQETQYF	TGTGCCAGCAGTTTCCGCGCTAGTCAAGAGACCCAGTACTTC
few	-	TRBV6-5	TRBJ2-3	CASSSGTLQYF	TGTGCCAGCAGTTCCGGGACTTTGCAGTATTTT
-	-	TRBV27	TRBJ2-3	CASSSSPVADTQYF	TGTGCCAGCAGTTCCTCCCCCGTCGCAGATACGCAGTATTTT
few	TRBD2	TRBV4-1	TRBJ2-1	CASSQGTSGGSHEQFF	TGCGCCAGCAGCCAAGGGACTAGCGGGGGTTCCCATGAGCAGTTCTTC
-	TRBD2	TRBV7-2	TRBJ2-1	CASSLLAGVPNEQFF	TGTGCCAGCAGCTTGCTAGCGGGAGTTCCCAATGAGCAGTTCTTC
-	-	TRBV30	TRBJ1-5	CAWSLQGILGEPQHF	TGTGCCTGGAGTCTACAGGGTATACTCGGTGAGCCCCAGCATTTT
-	TRBD1	TRBV27	TRBJ2-7	CASSTYRGKEHEQYF	TGTGCCAGCAGTACATACAGGGGAAAGGAACACGAGCAGTACTTC
few	-	TRBV23-1	TRBJ2-2	CASGEKERPGGTGELFF	TGCGCCAGCGGGGAGAAGGAACGGCCAGGGGGGACCGGGGAGCTGTTTTTT
few	-	TRBV29-1	TRBJ1-1	CSVRGQLAEAFF	TGCAGCGTCCGGGGTCAACTGGCTGAAGCTTTCTTT
-	-	TRBV29-1	TRBJ2-3	CSVEGVSGISTDTQYF	TGCAGCGTTGAGGGGGTTAGCGGTATTAGCACAGATACGCAGTATTTT
few	-	TRBV6-5	TRBJ1-2	CASSSTRGIDYGYTF	TGTGCCAGCAGTTCCACCAGGGGAATCGACTATGGCTACACCTTC
-	-	TRBV29-1	TRBJ2-1	CSAYRGEQFF	TGCAGCGCTTACCGGGGGGAGCAGTTCTTC
-	-	TRBV30	TRBJ2-7	CAWSVRVTIPYEQYF	TGTGCCTGGAGTGTACGCGTGACAATCCCCTACGAGCAGTACTTC
-	-	TRBV29-1	TRBJ1-1	CSVLGGYTEAFF	TGCAGCGTCCTTGGGGGGTACACTGAAGCTTTCTTT
few	-	TRBV28	TRBJ1-1	CASSYTPNTEAFF	TGTGCCAGCAGTTATACTCCGAACACTGAAGCTTTCTTT
-	-	TRBV11-2	TRBJ2-3	CASSFRAYTDTQYF	TGTGCCAGCAGCTTCAGAGCTTATACAGATACGCAGTATTTT
-	-	TRBV4-1	TRBJ2-7	CASSQDGDEQYF	TGCGCCAGCAGCCAAGACGGAGACGAGCAGTACTTC
-	TRBD1	TRBV27	TRBJ2-7	CASSRQGPPYEQYF	TGTGCCAGCAGCCGACAGGGTCCGCCCTACGAGCAGTACTTC
-	TRBD1	TRBV5-1	TRBJ2-1	CASSYGQGASNEQFF	TGCGCCAGCAGCTACGGACAGGGGGCGAGCAATGAGCAGTTCTTC
-	TRBD2	TRBV30	TRBJ2-3	CAWSVQSGRTDTQYF	TGTGCCTGGAGTGTACAAAGCGGGAGGACAGATACGCAGTATTTT
-	-	TRBV14	TRBJ2-6	CASSQDDRTSGANVLTF	TGTGCCAGCAGCCAAGATGACAGGACCTCTGGGGCCAACGTCCTGACTTTC
few	-	TRBV29-1	TRBJ2-7	CSVAVSNYEQYF	TGCAGCGTTGCAGTCAGTAACTACGAGCAGTACTTC